This T cell receptor beta chain came from a study of regulatory T cells in long-lasting Graves disease. Broader study findings: TCR diversity was lower in persistent Graves' patients than in newly diagnosed ones. Persistent disease was characterized by preferential usage of TRBV28, TRBJ1-2 and TRBJ2-5.

V was cut by 6 bases and J by 1 base, with 21 bases left in between. CDR1 and CDR2 from the germline V gene are DFQATT and SNEGSKA (reference sequence). The CDR3 totals 16 residues. Noted time point: persistent/refractory GD, antithyroid drugs over 5 years with positive TRAb. Extracted PBMC RNA gave rise to the TCR library. Diagnoses of Graves' disease were made by American Thyroid Association guidelines. In the case of this clonotype: Antigen: not known.

To make TCR beta libraries, researchers used iRepertoire HTBI primers and Arm-PCR of CDR3 regions. TCRdb used MiXCR to reprocess the multiplex PCR reads, holding one entry per CDR3 protein. The sample comprises 350,000 to 450,000 distinct CDR3 sequences, less than 25% of which are singletons, and less than 25% rests with the top ten. This specimen consisted of peripheral blood mononuclear cells (PBMCs), obtained when the disease was refractory, from a patient treated with antithyroid drugs. The genes are TRBV20-1 and TRBJ1-1; tentatively, D is TRBD1 (6 bases). The receptor's source is a female donor with Graves disease. DNA for the CDR3: TGCAGTGCGACTACCCGGGGACAACGAGGGAACACTGAAGCTTTCTTT. Amino acid sequence: CSATTRGQRGNTEAFF.